This T cell receptor (beta chain) stems from a study of blood T cell repertoires in COVID-19. As handled by the study authors: Cell counts per sample came from amplifying reference gene primers. Profiled with immunoSEQ multiplex PCR; TCRdb holds only in-frame clones, not every one. The V and J calls and the clone size are those of that table, but D and trimming were determined from the DNA. The sample comprises 150,000 or so clones, roughly 88% of which are singletons, and approximately 8% rests with the top ten. V lost 0 bases to trimming and J lost 4 bases; unmatched junction nucleotides: 8. CDR1 SGDLS and CDR2 YYNGEE come from the germline V gene. CDR3 length equals 16 residues. Seattle patients were enrolled while actively infected and followed longitudinally.

The sample consisted of peripheral blood. The source of this sequence is a woman in her fifties or sixties with COVID-19, enrolled during active disease. The chain joins TRBV9 to TRBJ2-7; 9 nucleotides match TRBD1. The CDR3 loop reads CASSVEGTGMAYEQYF. The CDR3 bases are TGTGCCAGCAGCGTAGAGGGGACAGGGATGGCTTACGAGCAGTACTTC.